These 29 T cell receptor beta chains share one sample of origin, sequenced in a study of CD4 T cells in relation to SARS-CoV-2 and coronaviruses. CD4+ T cells from unexposed donors were obtained before the COVID-19 pandemic (2011-2018). Isolation of CD4+ T cells took place after approximately 10 days in culture. The table came from immunoSEQ multiplex PCR; TCRdb's copy has only in-frame clones and leaves some out. The data contain just under 20,000 clones, around 75% of them singletons. These receptors' antigens are unknown. Input material: CD4+ T cells from PBMCs, cultured in vitro. Receptors were obtained from a human donor in good health.

The chain links TRBV23-1 to TRBJ1-5; D remains unclear. TRBV23-1 is given ORF status, its function remaining uncertain. With 6 bases removed from V and 4 bases from J, the gap between germline ends came to 16 bases. There are 15 residues in the CDR3. This chain's CDR3 is CASRSTGSLNQPQHF. The CDR3 region has the DNA TGCGCCAGCAGATCTACGGGAAGCCTTAATCAGCCCCAGCATTTT.

The gene calls are TRBV6-5 and TRBJ1-5, with no clear D. CDR1 and CDR2 (germline): MNHEY, SVGAGI. Deletions cut 8 bases from V and 2 bases from J, with 16 bases between. This CDR3 spans 15 amino acids. CDR3 loop: CASRIRRFGNQPQHF. The CDR3 DNA is TGTGCCAGCCGGATAAGGCGGTTCGGCAATCAGCCCCAGCATTTT.

This clone counts as medium-sized. V usage is TRBV27 and J usage is TRBJ1-2; the D gene is possibly TRBD1 (6 bases). Germline assignment: CDR1 MNHEY and CDR2 SMNVEV (reference sequence). The length of the CDR3 is 13 residues. V was clipped by 10 bases and J by 1 base, with 13 bases between them. The CDR3 DNA reads TGTGCCACAGGCAGGGGCGATAACTATGGCTACACCTTC. Translation: CATGRGDNYGYTF.

The chain combines TRBV6-6 with TRBJ2-1; possible D gene TRBD2, 7 bases. Trimming took 2 bases from V and 7 from J, leaving 15 bases between them. From germline, CDR1 is MNHNY and CDR2 SVGAGI (reference sequence). The CDR3 length is 15 residues. CDR3 DNA sequence: TGTGCCAGCAGTTACGGGGGGGCAATTGAAAATGAGCAGTTCTTC. This encodes CASSYGGAIENEQFF.

The genes are TRBV6-6 and TRBJ2-2, with D possibly matching TRBD1 (5 bases). V lost 6 bases, J lost 6 bases, and 8 bases lay in between. The CDR3 has 12 residues. Germline CDR1 reads MNHNY; CDR2 reads SVGAGI (reference sequence). CDR3: CASRSGSGELFF. The CDR3 DNA sequence: TGTGCCAGCAGATCAGGGTCCGGGGAGCTGTTTTTT.

The rearrangement uses TRBV27 and TRBJ2-7; D is possibly TRBD1 or TRBD2 (6 bases each). V lost 6 bases, J lost 6 bases, and 18 bases lay in between. Germline V gene sequence: CDR1 MNHEY, CDR2 SMNVEV (reference sequence). The CDR3 sequence is 14 residues long. CDR3 protein: CASRTLLGGTEQYF. As DNA, the CDR3 is TGTGCCAGCAGGACCCTATTAGGGGGGACCGAGCAGTACTTC.

The rearrangement uses TRBV28 and TRBJ2-5; the D is unclear. Per the germline V gene, CDR1 is MDHEN and CDR2 is SYDVKM. Trimming left V 6 bases short and J 4 bases short, with 9 bases between. The CDR3 contains 12 residues. CDR3 bases: TGTGCCAGCAGCAGTTTCCTAGAGACCCAGTACTTC. This translates into CASSSFLETQYF.

The chain uses TRBV6-6 and TRBJ2-7; 7 bases match TRBD1. There are 16 residues in the CDR3. J lost 6 bases, V lost 6 bases, and 17 bases had no gene match. Germline V gene data show CDR1 as MNHNY and CDR2 as SVGAGI (reference sequence). In DNA form, the CDR3 reads TGTGCCAGCAGATCATCTGTGGGTACAGGGGCCTCCGAGCAGTACTTC. This translates into CASRSSVGTGASEQYF.

This clone has only a few counts. The chain uses TRBV4-1 and TRBJ1-2, with 10 bases that match TRBD1. The CDR3 loop spans 16 amino acids. The ends lost 0 bases at V and 8 bases at J; junction bases unmatched: 9. CDR1 is MGHRA, CDR2 YSYEKL, per germline. The DNA of the CDR3 is TGCGCCAGCAGCCAAGATCGGGACAGGGGAATGCGGGGCTACACCTTC. Amino acids: CASSQDRDRGMRGYTF.

This rearrangement joins TRBV3-1 (or the pseudogene TRBV3-2) to TRBJ1-1, with D possibly matching TRBD1 (5 bases). CDR1 LGHDT and CDR2 YNNKEL come from the germline V gene (reference sequence). The CDR3 contains 14 residues. Trimming pared 4 bases from V and 0 bases from J, leaving 9 bases between. The CDR3 coding sequence is TGTGCCAGCAGCCTGACAGATATGAACACTGAAGCTTTCTTT. Protein sequence: CASSLTDMNTEAFF.

The chain has TRBV7-2 and TRBJ2-5, with 13 nucleotides matching TRBD2. CDR1 and CDR2 (germline): SGHTA, FQGNSA. With V trimmed by 4 bases and J by 5 bases, 7 bases remained unmatched. The CDR3 totals 16 residues. CDR3 amino acids: CASSSGLAGAGETQYF. For the CDR3, the DNA is TGTGCCAGCAGCTCAGGACTAGCGGGGGCCGGGGAGACCCAGTACTTC.

CDR3 nucleotide sequence: TGTGCCAGCAGCCCTCCGGGCCACCTCTGGGGCTACACCTTC. It translates to CASSPPGHLWGYTF. The chain is built from TRBV7-6 and TRBJ1-2; D is unresolved. Germline loops: CDR1 SGHVS, CDR2 FNYEAQ. The CDR3 runs to 14 residues. V was trimmed by 5 bases and J by 8 bases, leaving 18 bases between them.

This chain joins TRBV18 and TRBJ1-6; TRBD1 might be the D (5 bases). There are 15 residues in the CDR3. V lost 2 bases and J 10 bases, leaving 15 bases between the germline ends. From germline, CDR1 is KGHSH and CDR2 LQKENI. In nucleotides, the CDR3 is TGTGCCAGCTCACCAAGAGCAGGGACGGGCTCACCCCTCCACTTT. Amino acid sequence: CASSPRAGTGSPLHF.

V and J are TRBV7-2 and TRBJ2-3, with D possibly called TRBD1 or TRBD2 (6 bases each). CDR1 and CDR2 (germline): SGHTA, FQGNSA. The CDR3 runs 15 residues. The ends were cut back, 1 base at V and 4 bases at J, with 12 bases in the middle. CDR3 DNA: TGTGCCAGCAGCTTAGTGGGGGGCGGGCCAGATACGCAGTATTTT. This codes for CASSLVGGGPDTQYF.

This sequence joins TRBV6-2 or TRBV6-3 and TRBJ1-4; 7 nucleotides align to TRBD1. After removal of 5 bases from V and 6 bases from J, the junction contained 9 bases not matched to a gene. Germline-derived CDR1 and CDR2 are MNHEY and SVGEGT. The CDR3 length is 15 residues. The CDR3 protein is CASSTGQRNDEKLFF. CDR3 DNA sequence: TGTGCCAGCAGTACGGGACAGCGTAATGATGAAAAACTGTTTTTT.

The chain couples TRBV10-3 to TRBJ1-1, with a possible D match to TRBD1 (6 bases). Trimming removed 2 bases at V and 7 bases at J, with 11 bases between. The CDR3 is made up of 13 amino acids. CDR1 is ENHRY, CDR2 SYGVKD, per germline. CDR3 nucleotides: TGTGCCATCAGTGAGAGGACAGCCTATGAAGCTTTCTTT. This translates into CAISERTAYEAFF.

The chain couples TRBV5-1 to TRBJ2-1; either TRBD1 or TRBD2 may supply D (5 bases each). Germline CDR1 and CDR2: SGHRS and YFSETQ. This CDR3 is 13 amino acids long. V was shortened by 4 bases and J by 6 bases, with 11 bases between the two germline ends. CDR3 in amino acids: CASSIGTANEQFF. CDR3 in DNA: TGCGCCAGCAGCATTGGGACGGCCAATGAGCAGTTCTTC.

J is TRBJ1-4 and V is TRBV10-3; D gene uncertain. The CDR3 totals 15 residues. Germline-derived CDR1 and CDR2 are ENHRY and SYGVKD. The V and J ends lost 0 bases and 1 base respectively, with 6 bases between them. CDR3 in amino acids: CAISESSGTNEKLFF. CDR3 bases: TGTGCCATCAGTGAGTCCTCTGGAACTAATGAAAAACTGTTTTTT.

The chain has TRBV2 and TRBJ2-2; 8 bases fit TRBD2. CDR3 length: 14 residues. In germline, CDR1 is SNHLY, CDR2 FYNNEI. V gave up 6 bases and J gave up 6 bases; unmatched junction bases: 6. The CDR3 DNA sequence: TGTGCCAGCAGCGCCGTACTAGCGGCCGGGGAGCTGTTTTTT. This encodes CASSAVLAAGELFF.

The genes are TRBV11-2 and TRBJ2-5; D uncertain. Germline lookup yields CDR1 SGHAT and CDR2 FQNNGV. This CDR3 spans 15 amino acids. The V end lost 1 base, the J end lost 1 base, and 10 bases lay between the germline ends. The CDR3 DNA follows: TGTGCCAGCAGCTTAGGTCAGCTAGTCCAAGAGACCCAGTACTTC. This codes for CASSLGQLVQETQYF.

The J gene is TRBJ2-2, the V gene TRBV27; the match to TRBD1 covers 7 bases. Trimming at V came to 6 bases and at J to 4 bases, leaving 5 bases not matched to a gene. Germline CDR1 is MNHEY and CDR2 is SMNVEV (reference sequence). This CDR3 region has 14 residues. The CDR3 DNA reads as TGTGCCAGCAGGATGACAGGGATCACCGGGGAGCTGTTTTTT. Translated, it gives CASRMTGITGELFF.

The V gene is TRBV18, the J gene TRBJ1-3; 7 nucleotides agree with TRBD1. The CDR3 has 18 amino acids. From germline, CDR1 is KGHSH and CDR2 LQKENI. The ends lost 6 bases at V and 0 bases at J; junction bases unmatched: 14. Written as DNA, the CDR3 is TGTGCCAGCTCCCCAGTTCGAGAACGGGACAGCTCTGGAAACACCATATATTTT. As protein: CASSPVRERDSSGNTIYF.

This clone is a singleton in its sample. The chain carries TRBV18 and TRBJ1-1; D not resolved. V lost 5 bases and J 1 base, leaving 8 bases between the germline ends. This CDR3 spans 13 amino acids. The germline gives CDR1 KGHSH, CDR2 LQKENI. In DNA, the CDR3 is TGTGCCAGCTCAAGCCAGAAGAACACTGAAGCTTTCTTT. It translates to CASSSQKNTEAFF.

This rearrangement joins TRBV25-1 to TRBJ2-7, with 10 bases matching TRBD1. Trimming took 2 bases from V and 6 from J; bases not matched to a gene: 4. Germline-derived CDR1 and CDR2 are MGHDK and SYGVNS. The CDR3 runs 14 residues. CDR3 protein: CASSENRDRGEQYF. The CDR3 DNA is TGTGCCAGCAGTGAAAACCGGGACAGGGGCGAGCAGTACTTC.

The V call is TRBV7-9, the J call TRBJ2-7, with 9 nucleotides matching TRBD2. J was trimmed by 7 bases and V by 1 base; bases with no gene match: 8. The CDR3 loop spans 15 amino acids. Looked up from germline, CDR1 is SEHNR and CDR2 is FQNEAQ (reference sequence). Here the CDR3 DNA reads TGTGCCAGCAGCTTAGGTCTAGCGGGATCGGAAGAGCAGTACTTC. Residues: CASSLGLAGSEEQYF.

The chain employs TRBV7-3 and TRBJ2-3; 7 bases agree with TRBD2. The CDR3 covers 17 residues. With V trimmed by 4 bases and J by 6 bases, 16 bases remained unmatched. Germline V CDR1 and CDR2: SGHTA, FQGTGA. CDR3 sequence (DNA): TGTGCCAGCAGCTCCCTCCCGGGCGCGGGAGTGGGCGATACGCAGTATTTT. This sequence encodes CASSSLPGAGVGDTQYF.

This clone was found once. V gene TRBV5-1 combines with J gene TRBJ1-2, with 8 bases lining up with TRBD1. This CDR3 has 15 amino acids. CDR1 and CDR2 from the germline V gene are SGHRS and YFSETQ. V was clipped by 0 bases and J by 7 bases; unmatched bases: 8. The CDR3, as DNA: TGCGCCAGCAGCTTGGCGGACAGGGTTTGGGGTGGCTACACCTTC. It encodes CASSLADRVWGGYTF.

This clone was detected once. The rearrangement uses TRBV5-6 and TRBJ2-5; D uncertain. The CDR3 is 14 residues long. V was trimmed by 1 base and J by 5 bases, leaving 12 bases between them. Germline V lookup: CDR1 SGHDT, CDR2 YYEEEE. The CDR3 DNA follows: TGTGCCAGCAGCTTGCCAATCACACGGGAGACCCAGTACTTC. Translation gives CASSLPITRETQYF.

This chain connects TRBV7-2 to TRBJ1-1, with a possible D match to TRBD1 (6 bases). With 5 bases removed from V and 3 bases from J, the gap between germline ends came to 16 bases. This CDR3 region has 15 residues. The germline gives CDR1 SGHTA, CDR2 FQGNSA. CDR3 sequence: CASSRNRVGDTEAFF. For the CDR3, the DNA is TGTGCCAGCAGCCGGAACAGGGTTGGGGACACTGAAGCTTTCTTT.